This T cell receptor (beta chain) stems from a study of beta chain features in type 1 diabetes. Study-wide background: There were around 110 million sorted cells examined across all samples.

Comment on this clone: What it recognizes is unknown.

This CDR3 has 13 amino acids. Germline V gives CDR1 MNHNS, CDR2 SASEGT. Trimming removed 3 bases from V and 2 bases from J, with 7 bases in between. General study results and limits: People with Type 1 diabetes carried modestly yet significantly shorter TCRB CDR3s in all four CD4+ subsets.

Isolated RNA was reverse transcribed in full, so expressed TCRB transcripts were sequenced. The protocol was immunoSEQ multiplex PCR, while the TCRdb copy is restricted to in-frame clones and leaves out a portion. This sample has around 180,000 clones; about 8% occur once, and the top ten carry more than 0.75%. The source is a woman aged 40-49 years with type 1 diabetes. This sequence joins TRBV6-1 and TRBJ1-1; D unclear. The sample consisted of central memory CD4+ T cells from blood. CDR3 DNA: TGTGCCAGCAGTGAGTGGGCCAACACTGAAGCTTTCTTT. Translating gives CASSEWANTEAFF.